These 22 T cell receptor beta chains share one sample of origin, sequenced in a study of cytomegalovirus exposure and HLA in healthy donors. Only in-frame clones appear in the TCRdb table, and some are missing; sequencing was by immunoSEQ multiplex PCR. The sample consists of 100,000 to 130,000 clones, more than 90% of them appearing once. The specimen was PBMCs. The receptors were gathered from a woman under 30 in good health and CMV-seronegative.

This clone was observed once. Here the CDR3 reads CASTREHTSNQPQHF. The DNA of the CDR3 is TGTGCCAGCACAAGGGAGCACACTAGCAATCAGCCCCAGCATTTT. The chain carries TRBV6-9 and TRBJ1-5, with D unresolved. The CDR3 has 15 amino acids. Trimming removed 7 bases at V and 0 bases at J, with 13 bases between. The germline V gene has CDR1 MNHGY and CDR2 SVAAGI.

This chain links TRBV5-6 with TRBJ2-5; D not resolved. V was shortened by 4 bases and J by 5 bases, with 15 bases between the two germline ends. CDR1 and CDR2 from the germline V gene are SGHDT and YYEEEE. CDR3 size: 14 residues. The CDR3 bases are TGTGCCAGCAGCATCCAAAATCGAGCCGAGACCCAGTACTTC. Its protein is CASSIQNRAETQYF.

The CDR3 loop reads CATTPRGTYEQYF. CDR3 in DNA: TGTGCCACCACCCCCCGGGGAACCTACGAGCAGTACTTC. The V gene is TRBV19, the J gene TRBJ2-7, with D possibly being TRBD2 (5 bases). CDR3 length equals 13 residues. Trimming shortened V by 10 bases and J by 2 bases, and 15 bases separated the two germline ends. Looked up from germline, CDR1 is LNHDA and CDR2 is SQIVND (reference sequence).

The chain employs TRBV2 and TRBJ1-3, with 7 bases that match TRBD1. This CDR3 comprises 16 residues. V shed 6 bases and J 5 bases; nucleotides not matched to a gene: 13. Germline CDR1 SNHLY, CDR2 FYNNEI. CDR3 sequence (DNA): TGTGCCAGCAGGGTTACCGGGACAGTGGGAAGAAACACCATATATTTT. Translated, it gives CASRVTGTVGRNTIYF.

The chain is built from TRBV27 and TRBJ1-1; D gene unclear. The V gene's germline CDR1 is MNHEY and CDR2 SMNVEV (reference sequence). The V and J ends lost 8 bases and 2 bases respectively, with 12 bases between them. This CDR3 comprises 13 residues. The CDR3 coding sequence is TGTGCCAGCGGTCCGGGTCTTAACACTGAAGCTTTCTTT. Translated, it gives CASGPGLNTEAFF.

The J gene is TRBJ2-7, the V gene TRBV4-3, with 9 nucleotides matching TRBD1. Germline V gene lookup returns CDR1 LGHNA and CDR2 YSLEER. The CDR3 spans 15 residues. With V trimmed by 3 bases and J by 4 bases, 7 bases remained unmatched. Here the CDR3 reads CASSHNRGLLYEQYF. CDR3 bases: TGCGCCAGCAGCCATAACAGGGGGCTGTTATACGAGCAGTACTTC.

The V and J genes are TRBV5-1 and TRBJ1-1; a possible D gene is TRBD1 (6 bases). The CDR3 runs to 15 residues. V was cut by 4 bases and J by 0 bases, with 13 bases left in between. Germline values: CDR1 SGHRS, CDR2 YFSETQ. The chain's CDR3 is CASSGGGGMNTEAFF. CDR3 nucleotide sequence: TGCGCCAGCAGCGGAGGGGGGGGGATGAACACTGAAGCTTTCTTT.

The chain employs TRBV5-4 and TRBJ2-5; possible D gene TRBD2, 5 bases. Germline V CDR1 and CDR2: SGHNT, YYREEE (reference sequence). The CDR3 length is 13 residues. V lost 4 bases and J 5 bases, leaving 12 bases between the germline ends. CDR3 amino acids: CASSHEPGETQYF. CDR3 in DNA: TGTGCCAGCAGCCATGAGCCGGGGGAGACCCAGTACTTC.

V gene TRBV28 combines with J gene TRBJ1-2; the D is unclear. This CDR3 is 15 amino acids long. Germline lookup yields CDR1 MDHEN and CDR2 SYDVKM. V shed 2 bases and J shed 0 bases, with 10 bases lying between them. The DNA of the CDR3 is TGTGCCAGCAGTTTAGGTGGACTCGCTAACTATGGCTACACCTTC. This sequence encodes CASSLGGLANYGYTF.

The rearrangement links TRBV7-8 to TRBJ2-3, with 8 bases aligning to TRBD2. CDR3 length equals 15 residues. Trimming removed 5 bases from V and 1 base from J; junction bases left unmatched: 5. CDR1 is SGHVS and CDR2 is FQNEAQ in the germline V gene. The CDR3 sequence is CASSELAGRTDTQYF. CDR3 nucleotide sequence: TGTGCCAGCAGCGAGTTAGCGGGACGCACAGATACGCAGTATTTT.

The chain couples TRBV6-5 to TRBJ2-7, with 9 bases identical to TRBD1. Germline-derived CDR1 and CDR2 are MNHEY and SVGAGI. This CDR3 spans 14 amino acids. J lost 5 bases, V lost 7 bases, and 9 bases had no gene match. CDR3: CASTTGTGNHEQYF. The CDR3 bases are TGTGCCAGCACCACCGGGACAGGGAACCACGAGCAGTACTTC.

This chain connects TRBV18 to TRBJ1-4; tentatively, D is TRBD1 (5 bases). V lost 3 bases, J lost 3 bases, and 14 bases lay in between. CDR1 and CDR2 (germline): KGHSH, LQKENI. There are 16 residues in the CDR3. The CDR3 spells CASSPDLGGANEKLFF. In DNA, the CDR3 is TGTGCCAGCTCACCTGACCTCGGGGGGGCTAATGAAAAACTGTTTTTT. The entire variable domain, with the rest obtained from reference TRBV18 and TRBJ1-4, is as follows: NAGVMQNPRHLVRRRGQEARLRCSPMKGHSHVYWYRQLPEEGLKFMVYLQKENIIDESGMPKERFSAEFPKEGPSILRIQQVVRGDSAAYFCASSPDLGGANEKLFFGSGTQLSVL.

This clone was recorded once. The chain combines TRBV5-6 with TRBJ1-6, with 7 bases fitting TRBD1. J lost 5 bases, V lost 0 bases, and 5 bases had no gene match. In germline, CDR1 is SGHDT, CDR2 YYEEEE. The CDR3 has 16 amino acids. This chain's CDR3 is CASSLVSGGNNSPLHF. The CDR3 DNA reads as TGTGCCAGCAGCTTGGTCTCAGGGGGAAATAATTCACCCCTCCACTTT.

The chain has TRBV5-1 and TRBJ1-1; D possibly corresponds to TRBD1 (6 bases). Germline values: CDR1 SGHRS, CDR2 YFSETQ. CDR3 length: 16 amino acids. V lost 2 bases to trimming and J lost 3 bases, with 17 bases between them. CDR3 bases: TGCGCCAGCAGCTTAATACAGGGATCGGCAGACACTGAAGCTTTCTTT. Protein: CASSLIQGSADTEAFF.

The chain uses TRBV7-2 and TRBJ1-2; D uncertain. The V gene's germline CDR1 is SGHTA and CDR2 FQGNSA. Trimming removed 2 bases from V and 5 bases from J, with 24 bases in between. The CDR3 spans 18 residues. CDR3 region: CASSLISGRSVSQYGYTF. Written as DNA, the CDR3 is TGTGCCAGCAGCTTAATAAGCGGGAGGTCGGTTTCCCAGTATGGCTACACCTTC.

The rearrangement links TRBV28 to TRBJ1-2; 7 nucleotides agree with TRBD1. CDR3 length equals 12 residues. CDR1 and CDR2 from the germline V gene are MDHEN and SYDVKM. Losses at the gene ends were 10 bases for V and 3 bases for J; bases not matched to a gene: 5. CDR3 region: CATRRGHYGYTF. As DNA, the CDR3 is TGTGCCACCCGTAGGGGGCACTATGGCTACACCTTC.

J is TRBJ2-1 and V is TRBV4-3, with D unclear. Germline CDR1 reads LGHNA; CDR2 reads YSLEER. The CDR3 consists of 16 residues. Trimming removed 0 bases from V and 7 bases from J, with 16 bases in between. CDR3: CASSQDHLVPGNEQFF. The CDR3 coding sequence is TGCGCCAGCAGCCAAGATCACCTAGTCCCGGGTAATGAGCAGTTCTTC.

The genes are TRBV7-3 and TRBJ2-5, with TRBD1 matching 8 bases. CDR1 is SGHTA, CDR2 FQGTGA, per germline. V lost 5 bases, J lost 5 bases, and 7 bases stayed unmatched. This CDR3 is built from 14 residues. The CDR3: CASSPGTGRETQYF. For the CDR3, the DNA is TGTGCCAGCAGCCCCGGGACAGGAAGGGAGACCCAGTACTTC.

V gene TRBV7-6 combines with J gene TRBJ2-1, with a tentative D call TRBD1 (6 bases). This CDR3 has 12 residues. Trimming stripped 5 bases from V and 7 bases from J, with 9 bases between. Germline V CDR1 and CDR2: SGHVS, FNYEAQ. DNA for the CDR3: TGTGCCAGCAGCAAACAGGGAAATGAGCAGTTCTTC. It encodes CASSKQGNEQFF. Together with reference TRBV7-6 and TRBJ2-1, the CDR3 gives the full variable domain: GAGVSQSPRYKVTKRGQDVALRCDPISGHVSLYWYRQALGQGPEFLTYFNYEAQQDKSGLPNDRFSAERPEGSISTLTIQRTEQRDSAMYRCASSKQGNEQFFGPGTRLTVL.

The chain links TRBV5-6 to TRBJ1-2, with D possibly being TRBD1 (6 bases). V lost 0 bases to trimming and J lost 7 bases, with 19 bases between them. Germline loops: CDR1 SGHDT, CDR2 YYEEEE. The CDR3 sequence is 16 residues long. The CDR3 reads CASSLGEIQGSAGYTF. The DNA of the CDR3 is TGTGCCAGCAGCTTGGGAGAAATACAGGGTTCGGCTGGCTACACCTTC.

The chain has TRBV7-8 and TRBJ2-1; D perhaps matches TRBD2 (6 bases). The V gene lost 0 bases and the J gene lost 0 bases, with 12 bases spanning the gap. Germline CDR1 SGHVS, CDR2 FQNEAQ. This CDR3 has 17 amino acids. The CDR3 nucleotides are TGTGCCAGCAGCTTAGCGAGGGACGGGGGCTCCTACAATGAGCAGTTCTTC. It encodes CASSLARDGGSYNEQFF.

The chain joins TRBV4-1 to TRBJ1-2, with D possibly TRBD1 on 6 matching bases. Trimming removed 4 bases from V and 8 bases from J, with 11 bases in between. This CDR3 has 12 amino acids. Germline values: CDR1 MGHRA, CDR2 YSYEKL. The chain's CDR3 is CASSPQGWGYTF. The CDR3 nucleotides read TGCGCCAGCAGCCCACAGGGATGGGGCTACACCTTC.